This T cell receptor beta chain was sequenced in a study of PD-1 blockade in classical Hodgkin lymphoma. Each of the patients experienced relapse following autologous stem cell transplantation, and their brentuximab vedotin exposure differed. The CDR3 loop spans 16 amino acids. J gave up 4 bases and V 3 bases, and 11 bases lay outside the gene matches. CDR1 GTSNPN and CDR2 SVGIG come from the germline V gene (reference sequence). TCRdb's copy holds only in-frame clones and misses some; the assay was immunoSEQ multiplex PCR. Of roughly 41,000 clones listed, over 70% are singletons. Source: peripheral blood mononuclear cells (PBMCs), taken at baseline. This receptor was taken from a human donor with classical Hodgkin lymphoma. The rearrangement joins TRBV30 to TRBJ2-1, with TRBD2 matching 8 bases. The CDR3 sequence: CAWSLPTSGIYNEQFF. CDR3 sequence (DNA): TGTGCCTGGAGCCTCCCCACTAGCGGAATATACAATGAGCAGTTCTTC.